This T cell receptor beta chain stems from a study of cytomegalovirus exposure and HLA in healthy donors. Germline CDR1 and CDR2: MNHEY and SMNVEV (reference sequence). J was trimmed by 0 bases and V by 7 bases; bases with no gene match: 9. The CDR3 consists of 16 residues. This clone has just one count. Its target is unknown. The PCR employed 60 Vbeta primers together with 13 Jbeta primers. Sequencing used immunoSEQ multiplex PCR; TCRdb keeps in-frame clones, though not all of them. This repertoire shows 55,000 to 70,000 clones, 86% found once; its top ten account for 1.5% to 2%. Study-wide results and caveats: Some segments of the V type, notably TRBV6-2 and TRBV6-3, were excluded as indistinguishable. A prior analysis recorded that most TCR beta V segments were productive about 87% or about 30% of the time. Roughly even sequencing depth across donors was the assumption behind the presence/absence analyses.

The source is a young woman in good health and CMV-seronegative. The chain links TRBV27 to TRBJ2-7, with TRBD2 matching 10 bases. Sequencing used PBMCs. CDR3 nucleotides: TGTGCCAGCAATCCGTTCGGACTAGCGGTCTCCTACGAGCAGTACTTC. This translates into CASNPFGLAVSYEQYF.